This T cell receptor beta chain was sequenced for a study of technical replicates of blood from several donors. Germline values: CDR1 SGHRS, CDR2 YFSETQ. Trimming took 0 bases from V and 1 from J, leaving 13 bases between them. The CDR3 is 16 amino acids. The repertoire was sequenced with immunoSEQ multiplex PCR; TCRdb's copy has only in-frame clones and lacks some. This table has tens of thousands of clones, about 92% appearing once. The TCR originated in a human donor in good health. What was sequenced was T cells isolated from PBMCs. The chain uses TRBV5-1 and TRBJ2-5; tentatively, D is TRBD1 (5 bases). The CDR3 is CASSLAVGQGQETQYF. The CDR3 DNA sequence: TGCGCCAGCAGCTTGGCCGTGGGGCAGGGCCAAGAGACCCAGTACTTC.